The clone carrying this T cell receptor (beta chain) was counted only a few times. The iRepertoire nested amplicon-rescue multiplex PCR amplified TCR alpha and beta CDR3s from RNA. A single record per CDR3 protein comes from TCRdb applying MiXCR to the multiplex PCR reads. The sample consists of more than 300,000 distinct CDR3 sequences, less than 50% of them appearing once. This entry comes from a study of glioma-infiltrating T cells. This CDR3 is 14 amino acids long. In germline, CDR1 is DFQATT, CDR2 SNEGSKA (reference sequence). J gave up 2 bases and V 6 bases, and 4 bases lay outside the gene matches.

This clonotype was sampled from a human donor with low-grade glioma or glioblastoma, undergoing nonglioma brain surgery, or in good health (not recorded which). V gene TRBV20-1 combines with J gene TRBJ2-7; 13 nucleotides agree with TRBD2. Source material: glioma tissue, nonneoplastic brain tissue, or PBMCs (not recorded which). The CDR3 protein is CSAPGLAGTYEQYF. The CDR3 nucleotides read TGCAGTGCCCCGGGACTAGCGGGGACCTACGAGCAGTACTTC.